Listed here is a single TCR beta chain. This PCR relied on a set of 60 Vbeta primers and 13 Jbeta primers. Sequenced by immunoSEQ multiplex PCR; TCRdb stores in-frame clones only, minus some. The sample records fewer than 150,000 clones, roughly two thirds being singletons. The data were taken from a study of cytomegalovirus exposure and HLA in healthy donors. From germline, CDR1 is SNHLY and CDR2 FYNNEI. Trimming pared 0 bases from V and 6 bases from J, leaving 11 bases between. The CDR3 covers 14 residues. This sequence originates from a human donor in good health. This sequence joins TRBV2 and TRBJ1-1; D is undetermined. Source material: PBMCs. This CDR3 is CASSEARGSPEAFF. CDR3 nucleotide sequence: TGTGCCAGCAGTGAAGCGCGGGGAAGTCCTGAAGCTTTCTTT. Full variable domain (remainder filled in from reference TRBV2 and TRBJ1-1): EPEVTQTPSHQVTQMGQEVILRCVPISNHLYFYWYRQILGQKVEFLVSFYNNEISEKSEIFDDQFSVERPDGSNFTLKIRSTKLEDSAMYFCASSEARGSPEAFFGQGTRLTVV.